This T cell receptor beta chain comes out of a study of blood T cells in healthy people across ages. There are 15 residues in the CDR3. Unmatched junction bases numbered 5, after V lost 2 bases and J lost 7 bases. Next came a second PCR, run for about 6 to 12 cycles, which used a sample-barcoded 5' primer along with a J-beta primer mix. The yield of each sample was at least 2.5 million CDR3-containing paired-end reads. MiXCR, run by TCRdb on the 5' RACE reads, gives a single entry per CDR3 protein. The sample holds more than 800,000 distinct CDR3 sequences, more than 25% seen once. This clonotype was detected a few times.

This TCR was recovered from a woman aged 80 or over in good health. The chain joins TRBV12-3 or TRBV12-4 to TRBJ2-1; 10 bases map to TRBD1. The sequenced sample consisted of blood. DNA of the CDR3: TGTGCCAGCAGTTTATATGGGACAGGGGTTAATGAGCAGTTCTTC. Its protein product is CASSLYGTGVNEQFF.